Detailed here is one TCR beta chain. What it binds is unknown. Trimming took off 2 bases at V and 0 bases at J, with 10 bases between the two ends. CDR1 and CDR2 from the germline V gene are SEHNR and FQNEAQ (reference sequence). The CDR3 consists of 15 residues. This specimen comes from a study of vaccination and CD4 T cells after COVID-19. Time point: late sampling 161 to 241 days after vaccination in a few convalescent patients. Indicated treatment: approximately 9-day PBMC culture with coronavirus spike peptide pools or control peptides (ViraFEST assay). Sequence data for DNA of cultured CD4+ T cells were generated by the Oncomine TCR Beta short-read assay. Someone extracted genomic DNA from cultured CD4+ T cells. TCRdb reprocessed the PCR reads via MiXCR and lists one record per CDR3 protein. The sample includes around 17,000 distinct CDR3 sequences, around 47% of them seen just once.

This chain joins TRBV7-9 and TRBJ1-1; no definite D call. This specimen was CD4+ T cells from blood, cultured in vitro, taken about 7 months after SARS-CoV-2 vaccination. This clonotype was sampled from a human donor who had recovered from COVID-19. For the CDR3, the DNA is TGTGCCAGCAGCTTATTAGGCCGTATGAACACTGAAGCTTTCTTT. Protein product: CASSLLGRMNTEAFF.